A selection of T cell receptor beta chains follows, all from one sample in a study of shared clonotypes between healthy human individuals. Clones were sequenced by immunoSEQ multiplex PCR, and TCRdb holds only the in-frame ones, with some missing. Among fewer than 850,000 clones listed, approximately 97% were seen once. What was sequenced was naive CD8+ T cells sorted from blood. Every receptor here comes from a man in his thirties or forties in good health. Both conserved end residues are part of each CDR3. The D gene is left open where the match is weak. The size entry is marked missing in some rows and otherwise reads once, few, many or a size class.

d_call | clone_size | j_call | v_call | cdr3_aa | cdr3_nt
- | - | TRBJ2-7 | TRBV27 | CASSFRLGGEQYF | TGTGCCAGCAGTTTTCGGTTAGGGGGTGAGCAGTACTTC
TRBD1 | - | TRBJ1-1 | TRBV5-1 | CASSLGQGYPGTEAFF | TGCGCCAGCAGCTTAGGACAGGGTTATCCGGGCACTGAAGCTTTCTTT
- | - | TRBJ2-1 | TRBV4-3 | CASSQGNEQFF | TGCGCCAGCAGCCAAGGGAATGAGCAGTTCTTC
TRBD2 | once | TRBJ2-1 | TRBV7-8 | CASSRLGGFGDEQFF | TGTGCCAGCAGCCGCCTCGGGGGGTTCGGTGATGAGCAGTTCTTC
TRBD1 | - | TRBJ2-7 | TRBV9 | CASSPTGGVGAEQYF | TGTGCCAGCAGCCCGACAGGGGGAGTAGGAGCCGAGCAGTACTTC
TRBD1 | - | TRBJ2-3 | TRBV4-1 | CASSRSDRGLDTQYF | TGCGCCAGCAGCCGATCGGACAGGGGCCTAGATACGCAGTATTTT
TRBD2 | - | TRBJ2-1 | TRBV29-1 | CSALTSGRSSYNEQFF | TGCAGCGCCCTGACTAGCGGGAGGAGCTCCTACAATGAGCAGTTCTTC
- | - | TRBJ2-3 | TRBV30 | CAWDLADTQYF | TGTGCCTGGGACCTAGCGGATACGCAGTATTTT
- | - | TRBJ2-7 | TRBV6-1 | CASSERPGYEQYF | TGTGCCAGCAGTGAGCGGCCGGGCTACGAGCAGTACTTC
- | - | TRBJ2-1 | TRBV6-5 | CASSYSRASPSNEQFF | TGTGCCAGCAGTTACTCTCGGGCTAGCCCCTCAAATGAGCAGTTCTTC
TRBD1 | once | TRBJ2-1 | TRBV5-6 | CASSLFGTGLDNEQFF | TGTGCCAGCAGCTTGTTTGGGACAGGGTTGGACAATGAGCAGTTCTTC
- | - | TRBJ1-2 | TRBV4-1 | CASSPAEGMDYGYTF | TGCGCCAGCAGCCCCGCGGAAGGGATGGACTATGGCTACACCTTC
- | - | TRBJ2-7 | TRBV10-1 | CASSPGWNEQYF | TGCGCCAGCAGCCCGGGTTGGAACGAGCAGTACTTC